This T cell receptor beta chain was recorded in a study of blood T cell repertoires in COVID-19. Study-level background: COVID-19 samples collected from the United States, Italy and Spain covered acute and convalescent phases. Sample material is recorded as cDNA or gDNA derived from T cells, B-cell-depleted T cells, or PBMCs.

CDR3 length: 13 residues. Germline CDR1 is GTSNPN and CDR2 is SVGIG (reference sequence). The V and J ends lost 1 base and 5 bases respectively, with 8 bases between them. Enrolment of Seattle patients took place during active infection, and they were followed longitudinally. In the authors' workflow: From reference gene primer amplification, estimates of nucleated cell counts were derived. Clones were read by immunoSEQ multiplex PCR, and TCRdb kept only the in-frame ones, dropping some. V, J and clone size are taken as reported in that table, and D and trimming were inferred from the DNA itself. The data contain about 200,000 clones, approximately 91% of them singletons.

J is TRBJ1-4 and V is TRBV30; unclear D gene. Source material: peripheral blood. The receptor was isolated from a man between 45 and 60 years old with COVID-19, enrolled during active disease. The CDR3 nucleotides read TGTGCCTGGAGTGCCGGACTGAATGAAAAACTGTTTTTT. Translating gives CAWSAGLNEKLFF.